This T cell receptor beta chain comes out of a study of identical twins. General study results and limits: Donors were not followed over many years; analysis was cross-sectional. The study found that models underestimated out-of-frame TCR alpha sharing in monozygotic twins. Abundant beta clonotypes from cord blood had fewer insertions, unlike memory repertoires, which showed none.

TCRdb reprocessed the 5' RACE reads with MiXCR, giving one entry per CDR3 protein. The table records 1.5 million to 2 million distinct CDR3 sequences, less than 35% of them present only once. With 3 bases clipped from V and 10 bases from J, the junction kept 6 bases outside the gene matches. The CDR3 extends over 13 amino acids. Of note for this clonotype: Its matching antigen is unknown.

The sequence was collected from a newborn girl in good health. Sequences were obtained from cord blood. This sequence joins TRBV12-3 or TRBV12-4 and TRBJ2-3; 8 bases are shared with TRBD1. CDR3 DNA sequence: TGTGCCAGCAGTTTGTCGACGGACAGGGCGCAGTATTTT. This translates into CASSLSTDRAQYF.